These T cell receptor beta chains were read from a single sample in a study of vaccination effects on CD4 cells after COVID-19. Their antigens are not known. Some clones are missing from TCRdb's copy, which holds only in-frame ones; the method was immunoSEQ multiplex PCR. In the table there are more than 60,000 clones, roughly 74% of which are singletons. Here the sequenced sample was CD4+ T cells from PBMCs cultured without peptide, taken after COVID-19 vaccination. The receptors originated from a human donor who received a COVID-19 vaccine. CDR3s include the opening cysteine and the closing phenylalanine or tryptophan. The order of the fields is CDR3 protein, clone size, V gene, J gene, CDR3 length. The listing skips clone size in some rows; elsewhere it reads once, few, many or a size class.

CDR3 protein: CATSDPGGGGANTGELFF
clone size: .
V gene: TRBV24-1
J gene: TRBJ2-2
CDR3 length: 18

CDR3 protein: CASRLGQGAQANTEAFF
clone size: .
V gene: TRBV5-4
J gene: TRBJ1-1
CDR3 length: 17

CDR3 protein: CAWSLLRGPGANVLTF
clone size: .
V gene: TRBV30
J gene: TRBJ2-6
CDR3 length: 16

CDR3 protein: CASSPRQGSTGELFF
clone size: .
V gene: TRBV11-2
J gene: TRBJ2-2
CDR3 length: 15

CDR3 protein: CASSLSNSGNTIYF
clone size: few
V gene: TRBV18
J gene: TRBJ1-3
CDR3 length: 14

CDR3 protein: CATSDWTGGREQFF
clone size: once
V gene: TRBV24-1
J gene: TRBJ2-1
CDR3 length: 14

CDR3 protein: CATSDTGPGDEKLFF
clone size: few
V gene: TRBV24-1
J gene: TRBJ1-4
CDR3 length: 15

CDR3 protein: CASSLTQGSEAFF
clone size: .
V gene: TRBV7-3
J gene: TRBJ1-1
CDR3 length: 13

CDR3 protein: CASSRSRGAGQPQHF
clone size: .
V gene: TRBV7-6
J gene: TRBJ1-5
CDR3 length: 15

CDR3 protein: CASSRSRLNTGELFF
clone size: .
V gene: TRBV4-3
J gene: TRBJ2-2
CDR3 length: 15

CDR3 protein: CASSFRGGNQPQHF
clone size: .
V gene: TRBV27
J gene: TRBJ1-5
CDR3 length: 14

CDR3 protein: CASSVAGAGDEQFF
clone size: .
V gene: TRBV7-3
J gene: TRBJ2-1
CDR3 length: 14

CDR3 protein: CAWKLNSGGHSPLHF
clone size: .
V gene: TRBV30
J gene: TRBJ1-6
CDR3 length: 15

CDR3 protein: CASSIGGKGGRNEQFF
clone size: .
V gene: TRBV19
J gene: TRBJ2-1
CDR3 length: 16

CDR3 protein: CASSGGLAGGARDTQYF
clone size: .
V gene: TRBV9
J gene: TRBJ2-3
CDR3 length: 17

CDR3 protein: CASSGTSGGTYTGELFF
clone size: .
V gene: TRBV7-3
J gene: TRBJ2-2
CDR3 length: 17

CDR3 protein: CASSPTTGTNVDGYTF
clone size: .
V gene: TRBV5-1
J gene: TRBJ1-2
CDR3 length: 16

CDR3 protein: CASSMGRNTDTQYF
clone size: .
V gene: TRBV7-3
J gene: TRBJ2-3
CDR3 length: 14

CDR3 protein: CASGLGGAGGNSGANVLTF
clone size: once
V gene: TRBV12-5
J gene: TRBJ2-6
CDR3 length: 19

CDR3 protein: CASSLISGGYTF
clone size: .
V gene: TRBV28
J gene: TRBJ1-2
CDR3 length: 12

CDR3 protein: CASSLRADTQYF
clone size: .
V gene: TRBV7-8
J gene: TRBJ2-3
CDR3 length: 12

CDR3 protein: CASSSAGTDTQYF
clone size: .
V gene: TRBV6-5
J gene: TRBJ2-3
CDR3 length: 13

CDR3 protein: CASSLTGTGNTIYF
clone size: .
V gene: TRBV5-5
J gene: TRBJ1-3
CDR3 length: 14

CDR3 protein: CASSLGGSETQYF
clone size: .
V gene: TRBV7-2
J gene: TRBJ2-5
CDR3 length: 13

CDR3 protein: CASSKTAIYGYTF
clone size: .
V gene: TRBV12-3/TRBV12-4
J gene: TRBJ1-2
CDR3 length: 13

CDR3 protein: CASSPPGQGSTDTQYF
clone size: once
V gene: TRBV18
J gene: TRBJ2-3
CDR3 length: 16

CDR3 protein: CASSLTGGGQLEQFF
clone size: .
V gene: TRBV7-3
J gene: TRBJ2-1
CDR3 length: 15

CDR3 protein: CASSQVQAGTGELFF
clone size: few
V gene: TRBV4-1
J gene: TRBJ2-2
CDR3 length: 15

CDR3 protein: CATSDPSPTSGGQQETQYF
clone size: .
V gene: TRBV24-1
J gene: TRBJ2-5
CDR3 length: 19